This T cell receptor (beta chain) was identified during a study of cytomegalovirus exposure and HLA in healthy donors. General study points: Roughly uniform sequencing depth across donors was assumed, possibly incorrectly. The authors judged a highly shared variant cluster likely a sequencing artifact. In a later analysis, most CMV-associated TCR beta chains appeared HLA-restricted.

V was clipped by 4 bases and J by 0 bases, with 19 bases between them. Germline CDR1 is SGDLS and CDR2 is YYNGEE. CDR3 length: 17 residues. With 60 Vbeta and 13 Jbeta primers, the PCR was carried out. The method was immunoSEQ multiplex PCR; TCRdb's version includes in-frame clones alone and lacks a portion of them. The sample has roughly 92,000 clones; nearly 80% are singletons. Points on this clone: Antigen unknown.

Sequencing was carried out using PBMCs. This clonotype originated in a woman between 45 and 60 years old in good health and CMV-seropositive. The rearrangement joins TRBV9 to TRBJ1-1, with D maybe TRBD1 (5 bases). The chain's CDR3 is CASSLSVDGAVNTEAFF. The CDR3 region has the DNA TGTGCCAGCAGCTTATCTGTCGATGGGGCGGTGAACACTGAAGCTTTCTTT.